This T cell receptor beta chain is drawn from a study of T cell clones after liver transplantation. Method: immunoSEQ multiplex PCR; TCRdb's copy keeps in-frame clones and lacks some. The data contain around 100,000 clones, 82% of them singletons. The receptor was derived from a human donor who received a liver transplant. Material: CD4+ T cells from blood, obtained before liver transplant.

CDR3 in DNA: TGTGCCAGCAGTTCTTTGATGAGAGATCAGCCCCAGCATTTT. Translated, it gives CASSSLMRDQPQHF. This chain connects TRBV27 to TRBJ1-5; D is undetermined. Trimming cost V 4 bases and J 5 bases, with 12 bases left between them. The CDR3 has 14 amino acids. The germline gives CDR1 MNHEY, CDR2 SMNVEV (reference sequence).